This record covers a single T cell receptor (beta chain). Its matching antigen is unknown. In TCRdb, the RT-PCR reads were re-called with MiXCR into one record per CDR3 protein. Here the sample spans just over 300,000 distinct CDR3 sequences, 20% to 25% being singletons. CDR1 is MDHEN, CDR2 SYDVKM, per germline. The CDR3 sequence is 15 residues long. V lost 8 bases and J 0 bases, leaving 16 bases between the germline ends. The data were obtained in a study of response to subunit inactivated influenza vaccine. Study-wide points: The study's authors posited that every seasonal influenza vaccination enlists few new T cells.

This TCR was recovered from a man aged 50 to 69 who received an inactivated influenza vaccine. This sequence joins TRBV28 and TRBJ1-1; a possible D gene is TRBD1 (5 bases). The material was PBMCs from blood, obtained less than 22 months after vaccination. In DNA, the CDR3 is TGTGCCAGCGGCCTTGGTGCAGGGCTGAACACTGAAGCTTTCTTT. It codes for CASGLGAGLNTEAFF.